This T cell receptor (beta chain) emerged from a study of long-term antiretroviral therapy in people with HIV (dated by TCRdb to the early 2020s). Describing the broader study: The earliest samples were collected about a decade before the 2015 WHO recommendation for immediate ART, when ART was typically delayed until CD4 counts fell. A retrospective serial study tested whether ART initiation and durable HIV suppression were associated with changes in peripheral blood TRB repertoire composition and diversity. A total of 150 to 200 cryopreserved PBMC samples came from 30 or so adults with confirmed HIV infection and were collected serially over a mean of roughly 6 years (range 1-12). Among the 30 to 35 participants with HIV, around ten were female. No cross-contamination during QIAcube processing was shown when test extractions of a monoclonal T-cell line were performed alongside fewer than 35 polyclonal samples. On the study overall, not on this receptor specifically: At every time point, the repertoire was dominated by expanded TRB clones first identified before ART initiation, although this dominance fluctuated and, in many PLHIV, declined after ART. Since PBMC availability was limited, sequencing covered only the TCR beta chain, with no alpha chain pairing. No data were available on ART adherence, viral resistance or therapy changes, limiting inferences about post-ART repertoire changes. The samples were dated from 2004 to 2017, and the ART regimens that were used may be less effective than current ART regimens. Because cell numbers in pre-ART samples were limited, unsorted PBMC were profiled instead of sorted CD4+ and CD8+ T cells. CDR3 length ranges in HIV repertoires were narrower than in controls, and network structure suggested an antigen-experienced repertoire with only a slight naive shift after ART. Starting ART was linked to a significant rise in TRB diversity, yet even with long-term ART the diversity remained significantly lower than in transplant donor controls.

The CDR3 measures 17 amino acids from cysteine to phenylalanine. Of all the DNA, just the CDR3 is kept, 51 bases in frame from base 1. Trimming takes 1 base from V and 2 bases from J, and the germline ends sit 18 bases apart. As encoded in the germline V gene, CDR1 is SGHDT while CDR2 is YYEEEE. Sequencing of the TRB variable region was done with the immunoSEQ hsTCRB v3.0 assay at survey level resolution. TRB sequencing targeted a depth of about 40,000-55,000 T-cell genomes per sample. TRB libraries were pooled and sequenced on an Illumina MiSeq using a v3 150-cycle kit. The original pipeline was this. Repertoire analysis was run in R within a reproducible Nextflow workflow that covered QC, data transformation and analysis. LymphoSeq2, an R package for exploring AIRR-Seq data, was used to implement custom analyses. A handful of samples that produced fewer than 5000 total TRB sequences were removed, so some 180 HIV repertoires were analyzed. Of the roughly 190 retained HIV repertoires, about 60 were collected before and more than 120 after ART initiation. Repertoires were downsampled to 5000 TRB nucleotide sequences, and summary statistics were averaged over 100 downsampling iterations. Only TRB sequences with CDR3 regions of at least seven amino acids were retained for analysis. Diversity was assessed using a clonality score derived from Shannon entropy and using the Gini coefficient. In repertoire networks, the top 5000 CDR3 amino acid sequences were linked whenever an edit distance of one separated two sequences. For TRB CDR3 amino acid sequences, GLIPH2 was used to predict antigen specificity groups and MHC restriction. Known CMV, EBV, HIV or tissue antigen associations were flagged by matching CDR3 amino acid sequences against VDJdb and McPAS-TCR. Pre-ART, post-ART and control groups were compared with Wilcoxon signed-rank tests and Holm-Bonferroni correction. TCRdb retrieved this table from immuneACCESS and kept in-frame rearrangements only. Not all clones are present; in checked studies, unresolved V genes account for under half, and no reason is known for the remainder. For V, J and clone size, that table is used; D and trimming come from the DNA. For this sample there are some 19,000 clones; roughly 72% appear just once. The ten largest clones capture under 7.5% of the sample.

To be included, a participant needed at least one PBMC sample from before ART initiation plus at least two post-ART samples. All participants with HIV were treated in the United States of America. Before DNA extraction, cryopreserved samples of about 0.95-10 million PBMC were thawed and washed. At the time of the earliest PBMC sample, participants with HIV were aged between 23 and 54 years. Per participant, PBMC samples came from 1-4 timepoints prior to ART initiation and 2-8 timepoints following ART initiation, for a median of 7 samples. For every participant, serial HIV viral load, CD4+ T-cell count, ART history and demographic data were obtained. Using a Qiagen kit on a QIAcube, genomic DNA was extracted from unsorted PBMC, with samples processed in batches of 12. This clone was observed a single time. Its recognized antigen is unknown. It has no much larger one-base neighbor in the sample; base qualities were not kept.

Here the chain combines TRBV5-6 and TRBJ1-2, with the D segment identity uncertain. The clonotype originates from a man aged 50-59 years with HIV. Specimen: unsorted PBMCs, collected 2.2 years after starting antiretroviral therapy. The bases are TGTGCCAGCAGCTTGCTTCTCGGAACGAAAAGGAACTATGGCTACACCTTC. Translated, it gives CASSLLLGTKRNYGYTF.